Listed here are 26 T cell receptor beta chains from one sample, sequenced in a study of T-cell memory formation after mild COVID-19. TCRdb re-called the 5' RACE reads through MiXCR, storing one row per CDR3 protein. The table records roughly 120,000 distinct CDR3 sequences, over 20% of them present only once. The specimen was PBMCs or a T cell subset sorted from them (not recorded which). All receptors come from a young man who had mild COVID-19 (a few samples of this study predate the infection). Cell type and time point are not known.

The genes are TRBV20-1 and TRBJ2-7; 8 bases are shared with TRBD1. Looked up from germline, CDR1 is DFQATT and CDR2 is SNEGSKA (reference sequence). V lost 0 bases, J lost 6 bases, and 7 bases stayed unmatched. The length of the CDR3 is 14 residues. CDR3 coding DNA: TGCAGTGCTAGAGATTCAGCCAGGGGGCCCGAGCAGTACGTC. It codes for CSARDSARGPEQYV.

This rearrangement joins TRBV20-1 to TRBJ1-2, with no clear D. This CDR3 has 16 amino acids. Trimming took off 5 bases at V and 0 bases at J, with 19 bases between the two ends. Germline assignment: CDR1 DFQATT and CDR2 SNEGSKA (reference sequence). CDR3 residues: CSAFRLTRRANYGYTF. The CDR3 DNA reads TGCAGTGCTTTTCGACTAACTAGGCGGGCTAACTATGGCTACACCTTC.

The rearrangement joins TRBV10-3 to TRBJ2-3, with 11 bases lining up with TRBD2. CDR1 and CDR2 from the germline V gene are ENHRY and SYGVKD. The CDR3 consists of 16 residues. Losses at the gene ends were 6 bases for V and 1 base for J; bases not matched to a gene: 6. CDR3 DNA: TGTGCCATCAGGGAGACTAGCGGGGTACGCACAGATACGCAGTATTTT. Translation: CAIRETSGVRTDTQYF.

The CDR3 protein is CASSFGLAGGTGELFF. CDR3 DNA sequence: TGCGCCAGCAGCTTTGGGCTAGCGGGGGGTACCGGGGAGCTGTTTTTT. This chain joins TRBV4-1 and TRBJ2-2; 11 bases are a match to TRBD2. Germline V gene sequence: CDR1 MGHRA, CDR2 YSYEKL. This CDR3 spans 16 amino acids. Trimming cost V 5 bases and J 5 bases; bases outside gene matches: 7.

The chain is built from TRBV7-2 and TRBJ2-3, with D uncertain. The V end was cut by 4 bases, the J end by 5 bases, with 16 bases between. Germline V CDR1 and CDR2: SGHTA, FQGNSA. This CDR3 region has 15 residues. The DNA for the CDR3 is TGTGCCAGCAGCTCCTACACCGGGCCCGGAGATACGCAGTATTTT. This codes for CASSSYTGPGDTQYF.

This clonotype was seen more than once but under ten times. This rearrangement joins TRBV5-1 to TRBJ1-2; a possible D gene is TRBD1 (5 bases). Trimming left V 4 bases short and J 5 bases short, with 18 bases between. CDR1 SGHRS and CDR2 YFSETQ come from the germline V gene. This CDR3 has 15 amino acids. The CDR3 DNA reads TGCGCCAGCAGCCCGGACCAGGGACCGACTTATGGCTACACCTTC. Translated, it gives CASSPDQGPTYGYTF. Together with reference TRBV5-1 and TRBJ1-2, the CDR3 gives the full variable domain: KAGVTQTPRYLIKTRGQQVTLSCSPISGHRSVSWYQQTPGQGLQFLFEYFSETQRNKGNFPGRFSGRQFSNSRSEMNVSTLELGDSALYLCASSPDQGPTYGYTFGSGTRLTVV.

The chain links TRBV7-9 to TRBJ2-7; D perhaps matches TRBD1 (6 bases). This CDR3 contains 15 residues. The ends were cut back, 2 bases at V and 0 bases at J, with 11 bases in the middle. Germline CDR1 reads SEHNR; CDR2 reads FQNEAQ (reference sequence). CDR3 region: CASSLSQDSSYEQYF. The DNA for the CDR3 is TGTGCCAGCAGCTTATCCCAGGACAGCTCCTACGAGCAGTACTTC.

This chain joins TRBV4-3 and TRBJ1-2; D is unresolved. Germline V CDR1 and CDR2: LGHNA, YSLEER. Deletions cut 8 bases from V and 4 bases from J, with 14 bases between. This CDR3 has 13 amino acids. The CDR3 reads CASGTGGSYGYTF. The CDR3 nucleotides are TGCGCCAGCGGCACCGGAGGGTCCTATGGCTACACCTTC.

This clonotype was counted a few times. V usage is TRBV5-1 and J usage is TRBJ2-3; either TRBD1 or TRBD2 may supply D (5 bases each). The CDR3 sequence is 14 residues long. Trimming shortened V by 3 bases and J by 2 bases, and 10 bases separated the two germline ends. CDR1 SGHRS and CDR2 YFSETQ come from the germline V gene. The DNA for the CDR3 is TGCGCCAGCAGCTGGGACGGTGTCACAGATACGCAGTATTTT. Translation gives CASSWDGVTDTQYF.

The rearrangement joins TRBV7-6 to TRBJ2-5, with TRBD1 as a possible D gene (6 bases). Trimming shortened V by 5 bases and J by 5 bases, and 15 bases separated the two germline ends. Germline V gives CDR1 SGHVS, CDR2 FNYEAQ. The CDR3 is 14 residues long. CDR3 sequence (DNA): TGTGCCAGCAGCCCCTGGCCAGGGGTGGAGACCCAGTACTTC. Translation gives CASSPWPGVETQYF. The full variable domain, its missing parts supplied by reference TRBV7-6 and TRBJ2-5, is GAGVSQSPRYKVTKRGQDVALRCDPISGHVSLYWYRQALGQGPEFLTYFNYEAQQDKSGLPNDRFSAERPEGSISTLTIQRTEQRDSAMYRCASSPWPGVETQYFGPGTRLLVL.

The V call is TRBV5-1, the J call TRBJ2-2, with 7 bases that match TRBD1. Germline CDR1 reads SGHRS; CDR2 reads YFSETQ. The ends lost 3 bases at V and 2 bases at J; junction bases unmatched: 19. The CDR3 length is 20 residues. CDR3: CASSSSLPGQPDRNTGELFF. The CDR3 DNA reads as TGCGCCAGCAGCTCCTCACTGCCGGGACAGCCGGACCGTAACACCGGGGAGCTGTTTTTT.

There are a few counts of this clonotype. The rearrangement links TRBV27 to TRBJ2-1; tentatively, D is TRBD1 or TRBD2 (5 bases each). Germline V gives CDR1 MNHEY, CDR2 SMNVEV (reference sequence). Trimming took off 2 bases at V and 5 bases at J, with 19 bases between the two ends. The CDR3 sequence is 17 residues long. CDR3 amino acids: CASSLIDLGVPDNEQFF. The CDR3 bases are TGTGCCAGCAGTTTAATAGATTTGGGGGTTCCGGACAATGAGCAGTTCTTC.

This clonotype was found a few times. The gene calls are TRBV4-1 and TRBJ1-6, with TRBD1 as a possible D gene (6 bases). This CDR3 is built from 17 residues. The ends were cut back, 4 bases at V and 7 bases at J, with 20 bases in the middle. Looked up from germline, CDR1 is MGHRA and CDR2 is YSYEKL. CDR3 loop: CASSLNEQGLGNSPLHF. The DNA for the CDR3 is TGCGCCAGCAGCCTAAACGAACAGGGTTTGGGCAATTCACCCCTCCACTTT.

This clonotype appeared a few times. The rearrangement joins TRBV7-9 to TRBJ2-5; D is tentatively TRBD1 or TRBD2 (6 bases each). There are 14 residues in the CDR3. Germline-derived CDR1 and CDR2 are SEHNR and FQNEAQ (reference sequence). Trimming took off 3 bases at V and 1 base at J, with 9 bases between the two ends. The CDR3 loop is CASSFGGSQETQYF. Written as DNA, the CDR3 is TGTGCCAGCAGCTTCGGGGGCAGCCAAGAGACCCAGTACTTC.

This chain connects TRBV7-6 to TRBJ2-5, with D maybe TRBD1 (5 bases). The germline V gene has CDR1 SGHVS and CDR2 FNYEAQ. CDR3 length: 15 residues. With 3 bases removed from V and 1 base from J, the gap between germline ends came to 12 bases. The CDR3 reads CASSLEQVLQETQYF. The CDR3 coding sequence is TGTGCCAGCAGCTTGGAACAGGTACTCCAAGAGACCCAGTACTTC.

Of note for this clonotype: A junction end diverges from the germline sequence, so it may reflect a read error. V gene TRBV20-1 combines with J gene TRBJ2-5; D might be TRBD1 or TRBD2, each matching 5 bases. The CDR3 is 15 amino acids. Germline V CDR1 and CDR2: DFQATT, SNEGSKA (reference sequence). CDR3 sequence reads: CSARGVGGRWETQCF. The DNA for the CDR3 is TGCAGTGCTAGGGGGGTAGGCGGCCGTTGGGAGACCCAGTGCTTC.

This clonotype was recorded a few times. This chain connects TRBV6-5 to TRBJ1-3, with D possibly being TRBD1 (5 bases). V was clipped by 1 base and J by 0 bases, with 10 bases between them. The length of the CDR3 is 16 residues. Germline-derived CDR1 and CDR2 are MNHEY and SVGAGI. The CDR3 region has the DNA TGTGCCAGCAGTTACTGGGGCGGATACTCTGGAAACACCATATATTTT. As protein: CASSYWGGYSGNTIYF.

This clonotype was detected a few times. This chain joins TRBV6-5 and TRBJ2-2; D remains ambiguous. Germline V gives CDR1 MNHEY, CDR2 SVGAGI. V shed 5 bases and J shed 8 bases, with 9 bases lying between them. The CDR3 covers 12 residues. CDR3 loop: CASSPLAGELFF. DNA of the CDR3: TGTGCCAGCAGTCCTCTGGCGGGGGAGCTGTTTTTT.

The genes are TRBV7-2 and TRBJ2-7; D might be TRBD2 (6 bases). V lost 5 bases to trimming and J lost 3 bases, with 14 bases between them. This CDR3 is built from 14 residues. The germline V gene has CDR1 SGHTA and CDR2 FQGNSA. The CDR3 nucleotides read TGTGCCAGCAGCGATACCGGGACTTTCTACGAGCAGTACTTC. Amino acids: CASSDTGTFYEQYF.

In nucleotides, the CDR3 is TGTGCCAGCAGTTTAGCGGGAAGCGGGACTGAAGCTTTCTTT. It translates to CASSLAGSGTEAFF. The chain recombines TRBV27 with TRBJ1-1; D is unresolved. Germline CDR1 and CDR2: MNHEY and SMNVEV (reference sequence). The CDR3 has 14 residues. Trimming removed 2 bases from V and 5 bases from J, with 12 bases in between.

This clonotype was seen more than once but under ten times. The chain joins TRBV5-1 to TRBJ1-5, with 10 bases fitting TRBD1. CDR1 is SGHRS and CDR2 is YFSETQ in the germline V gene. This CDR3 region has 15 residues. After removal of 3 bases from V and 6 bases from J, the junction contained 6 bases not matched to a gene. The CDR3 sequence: CASSWTGGCCQPQHF. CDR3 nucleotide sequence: TGCGCCAGCAGCTGGACAGGGGGTTGCTGTCAGCCCCAGCATTTT.

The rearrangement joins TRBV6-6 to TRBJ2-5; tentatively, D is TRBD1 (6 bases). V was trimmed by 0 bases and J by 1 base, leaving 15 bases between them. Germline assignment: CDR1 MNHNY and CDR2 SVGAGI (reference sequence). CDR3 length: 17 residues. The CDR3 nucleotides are TGTGCCAGCAGTTACTCGAGACAGGAGCATATCCAAGAGACCCAGTACTTC. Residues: CASSYSRQEHIQETQYF.

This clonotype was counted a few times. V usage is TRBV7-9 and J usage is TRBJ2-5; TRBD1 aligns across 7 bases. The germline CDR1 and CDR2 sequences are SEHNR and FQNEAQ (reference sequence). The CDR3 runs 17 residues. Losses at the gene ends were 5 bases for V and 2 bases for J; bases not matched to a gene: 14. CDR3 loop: CASSPKRDRSQQETQYF. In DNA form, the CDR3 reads TGTGCCAGCAGCCCAAAGAGGGACAGATCACAACAAGAGACCCAGTACTTC. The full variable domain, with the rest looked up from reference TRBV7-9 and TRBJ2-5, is DTGVSQNPRHKITKRGQNVTFRCDPISEHNRLYWYRQTLGQGPEFLTYFQNEAQLEKSRLLSDRFSAERPKGSFSTLEIQRTEQGDSAMYLCASSPKRDRSQQETQYFGPGTRLLVL.

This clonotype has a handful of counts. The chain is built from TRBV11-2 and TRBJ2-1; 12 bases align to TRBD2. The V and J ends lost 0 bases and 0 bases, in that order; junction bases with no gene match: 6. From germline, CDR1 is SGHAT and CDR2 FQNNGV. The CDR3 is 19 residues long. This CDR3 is CASSLDSLAGGSSYNEQFF. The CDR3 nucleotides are TGTGCCAGCAGCTTAGATAGTCTAGCGGGGGGGAGCTCCTACAATGAGCAGTTCTTC.

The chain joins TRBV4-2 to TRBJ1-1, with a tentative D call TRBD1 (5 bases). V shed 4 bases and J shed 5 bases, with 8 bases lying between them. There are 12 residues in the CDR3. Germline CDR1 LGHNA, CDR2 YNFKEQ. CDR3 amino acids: CASSLQGTEAFF. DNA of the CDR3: TGTGCCAGCAGCCTTCAGGGAACTGAAGCTTTCTTT.

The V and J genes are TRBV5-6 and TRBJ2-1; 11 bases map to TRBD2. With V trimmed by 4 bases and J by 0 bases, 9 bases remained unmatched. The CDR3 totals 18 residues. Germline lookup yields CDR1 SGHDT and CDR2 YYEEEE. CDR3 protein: CASSPGVAGGSSYNEQFF. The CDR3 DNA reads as TGTGCCAGCAGCCCAGGGGTAGCGGGGGGGAGCTCCTACAATGAGCAGTTCTTC.